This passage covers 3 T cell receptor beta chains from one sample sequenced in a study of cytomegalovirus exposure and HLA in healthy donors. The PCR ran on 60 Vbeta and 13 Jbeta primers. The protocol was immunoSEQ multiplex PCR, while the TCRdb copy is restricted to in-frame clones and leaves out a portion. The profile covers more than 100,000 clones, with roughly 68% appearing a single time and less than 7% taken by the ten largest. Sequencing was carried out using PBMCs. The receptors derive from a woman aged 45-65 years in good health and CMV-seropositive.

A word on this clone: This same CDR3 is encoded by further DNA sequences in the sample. CDR3 protein: CASSSQGAGELFF. The DNA for the CDR3 is TGCGCCAGCAGCTCGCAGGGGGCCGGGGAGCTGTTTTTT. This sequence joins TRBV5-1 and TRBJ2-2; 7 positions agree with TRBD1. Unmatched junction bases numbered 2, after V lost 3 bases and J lost 6 bases. Germline loops: CDR1 SGHRS, CDR2 YFSETQ. This CDR3 region has 13 residues.

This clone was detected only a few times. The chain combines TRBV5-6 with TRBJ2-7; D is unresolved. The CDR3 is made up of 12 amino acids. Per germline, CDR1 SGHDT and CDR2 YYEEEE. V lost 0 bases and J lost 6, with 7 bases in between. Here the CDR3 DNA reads TGTGCCAGCAGCTTGGCCAAATCCGAGCAGTACTTC. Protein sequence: CASSLAKSEQYF. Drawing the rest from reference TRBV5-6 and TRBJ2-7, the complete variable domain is DAGVTQSPTHLIKTRGQQVTLRCSPKSGHDTVSWYQQALGQGPQFIFQYYEEEERQRGNFPDRFSGHQFPNYSSELNVNALLLGDSALYLCASSLAKSEQYFGPGTRLTVT.

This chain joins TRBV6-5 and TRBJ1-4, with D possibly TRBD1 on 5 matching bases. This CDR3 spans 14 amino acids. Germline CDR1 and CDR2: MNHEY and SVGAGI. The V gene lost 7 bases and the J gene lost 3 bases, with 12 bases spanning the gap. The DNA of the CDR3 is TGTGCCAGCAACAGGTTCTCCTCTAATGAAAAACTGTTTTTT. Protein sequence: CASNRFSSNEKLFF.